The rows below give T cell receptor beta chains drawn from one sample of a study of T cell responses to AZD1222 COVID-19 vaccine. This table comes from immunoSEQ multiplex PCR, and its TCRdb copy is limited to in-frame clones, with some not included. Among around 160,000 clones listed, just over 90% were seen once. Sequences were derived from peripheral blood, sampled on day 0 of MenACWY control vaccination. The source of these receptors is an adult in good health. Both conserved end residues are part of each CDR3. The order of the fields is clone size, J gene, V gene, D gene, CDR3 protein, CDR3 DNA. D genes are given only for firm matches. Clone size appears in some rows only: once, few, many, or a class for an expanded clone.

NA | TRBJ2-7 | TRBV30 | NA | CAWSGYFSYEQYF | TGTGCCTGGAGTGGGTATTTTTCCTACGAGCAGTACTTC
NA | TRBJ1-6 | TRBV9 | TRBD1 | CASSLSPGTGDSPLHF | TGTGCCAGCAGCCTCTCCCCCGGGACAGGGGATTCACCCCTCCACTTT
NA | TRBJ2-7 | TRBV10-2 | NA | CASKGGQLPFEQYF | TGCGCCAGCAAGGGAGGCCAACTCCCCTTCGAGCAGTACTTC
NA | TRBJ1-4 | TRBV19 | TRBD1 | CASSIGGGQWRNEKLFF | TGTGCCAGTAGTATAGGTGGGGGACAGTGGCGGAATGAAAAACTGTTTTTT
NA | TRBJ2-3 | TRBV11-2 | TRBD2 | CASSLGTSGRGDTQYF | TGTGCCAGCAGCTTAGGGACTAGCGGGAGAGGAGATACGCAGTATTTT
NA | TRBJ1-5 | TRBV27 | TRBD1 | CASSTGEGQPQHF | TGTGCCAGCAGCACAGGGGAAGGGCAGCCCCAGCATTTT
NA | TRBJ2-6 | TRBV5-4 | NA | CASSQRAEANVLTF | TGTGCCAGCAGCCAAAGGGCTGAGGCCAACGTCCTGACTTTC
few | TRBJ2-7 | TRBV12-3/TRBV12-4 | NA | CASRDPPAEQYF | TGTGCCAGCAGAGACCCCCCAGCGGAGCAGTACTTC
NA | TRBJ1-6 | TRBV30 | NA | CAWSVLIYNSPLHF | TGTGCCTGGAGTGTTCTGATCTATAATTCACCCCTCCACTTT
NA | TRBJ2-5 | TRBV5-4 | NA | CASSLGSEETQYF | TGTGCCAGCAGCCTCGGATCGGAGGAGACCCAGTACTTC
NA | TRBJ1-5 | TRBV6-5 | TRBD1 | CASRDSSNQPQHF | TGTGCCAGCCGGGACAGCAGCAATCAGCCCCAGCATTTT
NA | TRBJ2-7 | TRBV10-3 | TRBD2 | CAIKGLAAYEQYF | TGTGCCATCAAAGGACTAGCGGCCTACGAGCAGTACTTC
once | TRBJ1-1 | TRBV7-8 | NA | CASSSGGRGAFF | TGTGCCAGCAGCAGCGGGGGGCGAGGAGCTTTCTTT
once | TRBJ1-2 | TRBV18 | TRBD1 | CASSPVTGEGYYGYTF | TGTGCCAGCTCACCCGTGACAGGGGAGGGGTACTATGGCTACACCTTC
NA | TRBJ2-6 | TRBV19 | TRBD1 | CASSISEGRGLSGANVLTF | TGTGCCAGTAGTATATCTGAGGGCAGGGGGCTCTCTGGGGCCAACGTCCTGACTTTC
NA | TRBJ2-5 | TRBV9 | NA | CASSVETGETQYF | TGTGCCAGCAGCGTAGAGACGGGAGAGACCCAGTACTTC
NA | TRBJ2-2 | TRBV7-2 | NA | CASSLQGGGELFF | TGTGCCAGCAGTCTGCAGGGTGGCGGGGAGCTGTTTTTT
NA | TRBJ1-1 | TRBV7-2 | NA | CASSLPLMGTEAFF | TGTGCCAGCAGCTTGCCCTTGATGGGGACTGAAGCTTTCTTT
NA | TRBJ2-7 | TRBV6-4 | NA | CAILSSDSPYEQYF | TGTGCCATCTTATCATCGGACAGCCCCTACGAGCAGTACTTC
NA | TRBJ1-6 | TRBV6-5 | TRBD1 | CASSYAGTVDSPLHF | TGTGCCAGCAGTTACGCGGGGACAGTGGATTCACCCCTCCACTTT
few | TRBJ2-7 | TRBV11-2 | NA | CASRVQGPPYEQYF | TGTGCCAGCAGAGTACAGGGTCCTCCCTACGAGCAGTACTTC
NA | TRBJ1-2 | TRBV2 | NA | CAVSGTFVYGYTF | TGTGCCGTTTCGGGGACGTTCGTATATGGCTACACCTTC
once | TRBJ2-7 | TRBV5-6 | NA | CASSLEVGGTYEQYF | TGTGCCAGCAGCTTGGAAGTGGGCGGGACTTACGAGCAGTACTTC
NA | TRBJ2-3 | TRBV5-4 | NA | CASSPHPPTGTDTQYF | TGTGCCAGCAGCCCGCACCCCCCCACAGGCACAGATACGCAGTATTTT
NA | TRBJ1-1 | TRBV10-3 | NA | CAISESAGLTEAFF | TGTGCCATCAGTGAGTCGGCAGGACTCACTGAAGCTTTCTTT
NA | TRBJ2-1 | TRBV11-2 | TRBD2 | CASSPQAERGARQFF | TGTGCCAGCAGCCCCCAGGCGGAGCGGGGGGCCCGGCAGTTCTTC
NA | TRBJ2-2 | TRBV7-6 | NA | CASSALTGGSYTGELFF | TGTGCCAGCAGCGCCTTAACTGGCGGGTCTTACACCGGGGAGCTGTTTTTT
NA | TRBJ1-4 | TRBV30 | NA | CAWTNGGINEKLFF | TGTGCCTGGACTAATGGGGGGATTAATGAAAAACTGTTTTTT
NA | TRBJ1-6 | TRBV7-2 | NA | CASSPGVGGYSPLHF | TGTGCCAGCAGCCCAGGGGTTGGAGGCTATTCACCCCTCCACTTT
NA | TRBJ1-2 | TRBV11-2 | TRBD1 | CASRRVRDSIYGYTF | TGTGCCAGCAGGCGTGTTCGGGACAGTATCTATGGCTACACCTTC
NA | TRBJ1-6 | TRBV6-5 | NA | CASREPINSPLHF | TGTGCCAGCAGAGAGCCCATCAATTCACCCCTCCACTTT
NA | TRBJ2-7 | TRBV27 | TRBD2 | CASSRGLAGTYEQYF | TGTGCCAGCAGCCGCGGACTAGCGGGAACCTACGAGCAGTACTTC
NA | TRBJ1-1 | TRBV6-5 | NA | CASNSNVMNTEAFF | TGTGCCAGCAACTCCAACGTTATGAACACTGAAGCTTTCTTT
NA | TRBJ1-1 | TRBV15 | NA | CATSSPVRVDTEAFF | TGTGCCACCAGCAGCCCAGTAAGGGTGGACACTGAAGCTTTCTTT
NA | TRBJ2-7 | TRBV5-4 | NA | CASSFSGVGSSYEQYF | TGTGCCAGCAGCTTCTCGGGAGTGGGTAGCTCCTACGAGCAGTACTTC
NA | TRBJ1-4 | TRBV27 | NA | CASSFYVGTPREKLFF | TGTGCCAGCAGTTTTTATGTAGGAACCCCACGGGAAAAACTGTTTTTT
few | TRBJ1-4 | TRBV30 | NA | CAWSKKGHTNEKLFF | TGTGCCTGGAGTAAAAAGGGACATACTAATGAAAAACTGTTTTTT
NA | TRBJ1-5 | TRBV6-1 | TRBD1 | CASSEIPTGNSNQPQHF | TGTGCCAGCAGTGAAATCCCGACAGGGAATAGCAATCAGCCCCAGCATTTT
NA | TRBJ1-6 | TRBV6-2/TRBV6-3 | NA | CASSLQAQALHF | TGTGCCAGCAGTCTACAGGCGCAAGCCCTCCACTTT
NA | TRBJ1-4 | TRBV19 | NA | CASSIPRQEGNEKLFF | TGTGCCAGTAGTATCCCGCGACAGGAGGGTAATGAAAAACTGTTTTTT
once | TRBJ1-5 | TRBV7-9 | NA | CASSFGSSNQPQHF | TGTGCCAGCAGCTTTGGGAGTAGCAATCAGCCCCAGCATTTT
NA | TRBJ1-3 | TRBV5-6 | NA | CASSSGTEMVDTIYF | TGTGCCAGCAGCTCCGGGACGGAGATGGTGGACACCATATATTTT
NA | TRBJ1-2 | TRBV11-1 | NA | CASSPGRGPYGYTF | TGTGCCAGCAGCCCGGGGCGGGGGCCCTATGGCTACACCTTC
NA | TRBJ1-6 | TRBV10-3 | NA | CAISEDTRNSPLHF | TGTGCCATCAGTGAAGACACCCGTAATTCACCCCTCCACTTT